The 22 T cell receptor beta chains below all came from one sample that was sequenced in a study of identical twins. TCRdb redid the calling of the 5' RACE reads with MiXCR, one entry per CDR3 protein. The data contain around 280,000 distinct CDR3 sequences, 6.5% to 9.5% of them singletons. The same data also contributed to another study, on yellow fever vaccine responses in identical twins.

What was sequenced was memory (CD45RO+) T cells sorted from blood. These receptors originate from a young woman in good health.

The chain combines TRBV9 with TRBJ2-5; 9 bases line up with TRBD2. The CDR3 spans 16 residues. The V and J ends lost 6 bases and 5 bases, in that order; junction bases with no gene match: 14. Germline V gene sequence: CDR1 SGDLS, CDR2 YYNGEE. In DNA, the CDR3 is TGTGCCAGCACCGTCGGATTAGCGGGAGTTCATGAGACCCAGTACTTC. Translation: CASTVGLAGVHETQYF.

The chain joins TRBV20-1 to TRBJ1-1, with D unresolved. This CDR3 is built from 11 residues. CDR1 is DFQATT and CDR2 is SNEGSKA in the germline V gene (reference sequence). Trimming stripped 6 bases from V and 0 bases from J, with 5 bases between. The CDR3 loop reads CSALMNTEAFF. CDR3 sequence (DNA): TGCAGTGCCCTTATGAACACTGAAGCTTTCTTT.

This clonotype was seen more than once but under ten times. The CDR3 bases are TGCAGTGCCCGGACTAGCGGGGGCACAGATACGCAGTATTTT. Amino acids: CSARTSGGTDTQYF. The genes are TRBV20-1 and TRBJ2-3; 12 bases agree with TRBD2. CDR3 length: 14 amino acids. J was trimmed by 1 base and V by 6 bases; bases with no gene match: 2. Germline V gene lookup returns CDR1 DFQATT and CDR2 SNEGSKA (reference sequence).

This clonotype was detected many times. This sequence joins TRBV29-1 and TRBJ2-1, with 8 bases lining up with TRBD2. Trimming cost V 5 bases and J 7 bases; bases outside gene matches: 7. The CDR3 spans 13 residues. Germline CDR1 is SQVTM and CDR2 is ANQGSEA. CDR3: CSVRAGGSNEQFF. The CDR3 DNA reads TGCAGCGTTAGGGCGGGAGGCTCAAATGAGCAGTTCTTC.

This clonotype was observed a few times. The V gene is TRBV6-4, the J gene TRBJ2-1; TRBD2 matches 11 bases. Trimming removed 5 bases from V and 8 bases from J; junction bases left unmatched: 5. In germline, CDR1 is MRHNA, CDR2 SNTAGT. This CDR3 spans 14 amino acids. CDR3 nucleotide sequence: TGTGCCAGCAGTCTCGGGACTAGCGGTGATGAGCAGTTCTTC. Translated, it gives CASSLGTSGDEQFF.

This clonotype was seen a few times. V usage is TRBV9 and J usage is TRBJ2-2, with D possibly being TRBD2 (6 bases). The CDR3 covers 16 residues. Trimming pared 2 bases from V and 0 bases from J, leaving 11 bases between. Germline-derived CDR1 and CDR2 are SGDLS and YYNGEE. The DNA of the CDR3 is TGTGCCAGCAGCGTTACCGGGACTTCGAACACCGGGGAGCTGTTTTTT. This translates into CASSVTGTSNTGELFF.

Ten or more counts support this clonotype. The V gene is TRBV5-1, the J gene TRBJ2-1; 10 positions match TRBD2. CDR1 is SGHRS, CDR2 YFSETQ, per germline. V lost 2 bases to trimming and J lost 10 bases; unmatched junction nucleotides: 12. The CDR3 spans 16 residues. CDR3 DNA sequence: TGCGCCAGCAGCTTCGGCCTAGCTAGCGGGGGAGGGGAGCAGTTCTTC. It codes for CASSFGLASGGGEQFF.

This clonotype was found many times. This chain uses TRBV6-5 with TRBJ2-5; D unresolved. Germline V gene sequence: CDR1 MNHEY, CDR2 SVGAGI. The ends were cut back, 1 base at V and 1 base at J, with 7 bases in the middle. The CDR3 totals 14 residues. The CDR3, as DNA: TGTGCCAGCAGTTACTATAGTCCCCAAGAGACCCAGTACTTC. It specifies CASSYYSPQETQYF.

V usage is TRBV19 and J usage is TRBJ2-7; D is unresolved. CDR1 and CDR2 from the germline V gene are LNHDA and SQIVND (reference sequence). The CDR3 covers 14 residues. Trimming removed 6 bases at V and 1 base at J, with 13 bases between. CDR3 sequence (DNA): TGTGCCAGTAGGCGTGAGATTATTTCCTACGAGCAGTACTTC. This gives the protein CASRREIISYEQYF.

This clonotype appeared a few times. The chain's CDR3 is CSAREWGAAANYGYTF. The CDR3 DNA follows: TGCAGTGCTAGAGAATGGGGGGCAGCTGCTAACTATGGCTACACCTTC. The J gene is TRBJ1-2, the V gene TRBV20-1; D perhaps matches TRBD1 (6 bases). With 0 bases removed from V and 0 bases from J, the gap between germline ends came to 14 bases. In germline, CDR1 is DFQATT, CDR2 SNEGSKA (reference sequence). The CDR3 loop spans 16 amino acids.

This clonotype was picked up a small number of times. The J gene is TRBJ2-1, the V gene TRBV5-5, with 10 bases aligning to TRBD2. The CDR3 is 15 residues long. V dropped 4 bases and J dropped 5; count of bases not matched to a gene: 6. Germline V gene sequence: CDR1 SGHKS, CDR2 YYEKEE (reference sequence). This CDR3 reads CASSRSGGVNNEQFF. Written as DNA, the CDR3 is TGTGCCAGCAGCCGGAGCGGGGGGGTGAACAATGAGCAGTTCTTC.

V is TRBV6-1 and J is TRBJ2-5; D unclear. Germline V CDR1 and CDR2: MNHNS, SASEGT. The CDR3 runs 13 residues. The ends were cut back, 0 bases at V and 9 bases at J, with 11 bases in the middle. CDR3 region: CASSEASTAAQYF. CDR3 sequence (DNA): TGTGCCAGCAGTGAAGCCTCCACCGCGGCCCAGTACTTC.

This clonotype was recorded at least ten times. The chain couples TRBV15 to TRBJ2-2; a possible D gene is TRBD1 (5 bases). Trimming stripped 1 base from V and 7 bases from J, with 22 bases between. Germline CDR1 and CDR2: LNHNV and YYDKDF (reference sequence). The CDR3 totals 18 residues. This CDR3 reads CATSRARRTVGQVGELFF. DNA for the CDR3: TGTGCCACCAGCAGAGCACGTCGGACCGTGGGGCAAGTCGGGGAGCTGTTTTTT.

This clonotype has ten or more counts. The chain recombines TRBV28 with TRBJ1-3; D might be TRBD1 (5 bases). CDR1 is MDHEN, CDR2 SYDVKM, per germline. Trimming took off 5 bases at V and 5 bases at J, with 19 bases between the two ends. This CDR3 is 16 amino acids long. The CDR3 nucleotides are TGTGCCAGCAGTCCCTCTGTGGGGGGTCTTAGAAACACCATATATTTT. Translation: CASSPSVGGLRNTIYF.

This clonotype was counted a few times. CDR3 protein: CASSVALGTSGGTDTQYF. CDR3 in DNA: TGTGCCAGCAGCGTAGCCCTGGGGACTAGCGGGGGCACAGATACGCAGTATTTT. The rearrangement joins TRBV9 to TRBJ2-3; 13 bases match TRBD2. Germline values: CDR1 SGDLS, CDR2 YYNGEE. This CDR3 is built from 18 residues. V shed 0 bases and J 1 base; nucleotides not matched to a gene: 5.

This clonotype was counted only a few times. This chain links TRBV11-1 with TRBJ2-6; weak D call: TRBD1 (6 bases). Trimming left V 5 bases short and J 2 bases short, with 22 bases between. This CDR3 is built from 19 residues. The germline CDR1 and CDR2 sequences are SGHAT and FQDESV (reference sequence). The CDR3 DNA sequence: TGTGCCAGCAGCCGATATCCTAGCTCGCAGGGGACTGGGGCCAACGTCCTGACTTTC. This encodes CASSRYPSSQGTGANVLTF.

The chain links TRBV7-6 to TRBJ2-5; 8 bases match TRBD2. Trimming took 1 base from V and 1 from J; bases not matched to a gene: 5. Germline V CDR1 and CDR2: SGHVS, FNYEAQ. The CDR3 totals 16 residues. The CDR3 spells CASSLGKAGAQETQYF. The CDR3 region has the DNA TGTGCCAGCAGCTTAGGGAAAGCGGGAGCCCAAGAGACCCAGTACTTC.

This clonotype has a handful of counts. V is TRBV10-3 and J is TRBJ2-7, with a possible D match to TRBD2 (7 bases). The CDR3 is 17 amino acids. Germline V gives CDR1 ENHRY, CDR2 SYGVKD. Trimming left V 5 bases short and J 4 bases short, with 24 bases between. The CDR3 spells CAISQDAGGPTLYEQYV. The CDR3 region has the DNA TGTGCCATCAGTCAAGATGCCGGGGGGCCAACATTATACGAGCAGTACGTC.

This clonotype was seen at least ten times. The CDR3: CSVYRAGETQYF. Written as DNA, the CDR3 is TGCAGCGTGTACAGGGCTGGGGAGACCCAGTACTTC. The chain couples TRBV29-1 to TRBJ2-5; TRBD1 is a possible D gene (6 bases). The V end lost 6 bases, the J end lost 5 bases, and 13 bases lay between the germline ends. The CDR3 runs to 12 residues. The germline V gene has CDR1 SQVTM and CDR2 ANQGSEA.

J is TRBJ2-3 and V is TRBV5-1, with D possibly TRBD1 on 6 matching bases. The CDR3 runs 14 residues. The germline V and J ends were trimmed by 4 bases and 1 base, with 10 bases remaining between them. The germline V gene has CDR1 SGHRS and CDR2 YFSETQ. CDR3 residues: CASSPGVGTDTQYF. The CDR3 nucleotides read TGCGCCAGCAGCCCAGGGGTCGGCACAGATACGCAGTATTTT.

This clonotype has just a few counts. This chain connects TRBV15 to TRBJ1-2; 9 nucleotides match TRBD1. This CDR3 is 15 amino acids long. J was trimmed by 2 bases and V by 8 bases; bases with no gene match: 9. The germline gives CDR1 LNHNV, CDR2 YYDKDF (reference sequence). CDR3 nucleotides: TGTGCCACCGCCCGGGACAGGGCAGTCAACTATGGCTACACCTTC. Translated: CATARDRAVNYGYTF.

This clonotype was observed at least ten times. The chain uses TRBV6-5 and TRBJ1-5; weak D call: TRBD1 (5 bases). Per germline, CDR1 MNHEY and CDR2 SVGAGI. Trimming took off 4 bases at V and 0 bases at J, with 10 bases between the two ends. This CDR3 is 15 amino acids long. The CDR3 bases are TGTGCCAGCAGTTGGAGCAGGGATAGCAATCAGCCCCAGCATTTT. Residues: CASSWSRDSNQPQHF.